The present T cell receptor (beta chain) was sequenced within a study of blood T cell repertoires in COVID-19. Whole-study context: COVID-19 samples, acute and convalescent, were from the United States, Italy and Spain. Nucleic acid was either cDNA or gDNA, and it came from T cells, B-cell-depleted T cells, or PBMCs.

In the original processing: The authors estimated nucleated cell counts from reference gene primer amplification. TCRdb's copy holds only in-frame clones and misses some; the assay was immunoSEQ multiplex PCR. From that table come the V and J calls and clone size; the DNA was used to work out D and trimming. The table lists approximately 210,000 clones, roughly 94% of them singletons. The specimen was peripheral blood. This sequence was found in a man aged 25-45 years with acute or convalescent COVID-19.

The CDR3 here is CASSSLAGLSSYNEQFF. The CDR3 DNA reads as TGTGCCAGCAGCTCCTTAGCGGGGCTGAGCTCCTACAATGAGCAGTTCTTC. The rearrangement joins TRBV5-6 to TRBJ2-1; 8 bases align to TRBD2. The CDR3 is made up of 17 amino acids. Per germline, CDR1 SGHDT and CDR2 YYEEEE. V dropped 3 bases and J dropped 0; count of bases not matched to a gene: 8.